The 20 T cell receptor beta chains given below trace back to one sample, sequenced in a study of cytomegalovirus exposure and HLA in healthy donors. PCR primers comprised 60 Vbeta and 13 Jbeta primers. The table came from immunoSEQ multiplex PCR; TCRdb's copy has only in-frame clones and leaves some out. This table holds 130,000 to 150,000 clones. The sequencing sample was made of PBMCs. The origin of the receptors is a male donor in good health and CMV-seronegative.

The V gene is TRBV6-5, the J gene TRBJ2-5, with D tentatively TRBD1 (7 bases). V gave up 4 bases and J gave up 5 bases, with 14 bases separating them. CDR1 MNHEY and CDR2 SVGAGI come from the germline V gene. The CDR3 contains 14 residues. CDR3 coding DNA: TGTGCCAGCAGTTCCCAGGGGGGCTTCGAGACCCAGTACTTC. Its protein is CASSSQGGFETQYF.

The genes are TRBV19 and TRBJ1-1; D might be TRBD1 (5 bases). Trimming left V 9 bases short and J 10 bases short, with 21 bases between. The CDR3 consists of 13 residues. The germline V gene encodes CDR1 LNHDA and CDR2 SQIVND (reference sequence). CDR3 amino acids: CASSTTPPGGAFF. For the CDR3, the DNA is TGTGCCAGCTCAACTACTCCTCCCGGGGGAGCTTTCTTT.

Here the CDR3 DNA reads TGTGCCAGCAGTTTTCAGCCTTCACAGGGCGTCAATCAGCCCCAGCATTTT. It specifies CASSFQPSQGVNQPQHF. The chain employs TRBV28 and TRBJ1-5; D perhaps matches TRBD1 (6 bases). CDR1 is MDHEN and CDR2 is SYDVKM in the germline V gene. V dropped 3 bases and J dropped 3 bases, with 18 bases sitting between them. This CDR3 region has 17 residues.

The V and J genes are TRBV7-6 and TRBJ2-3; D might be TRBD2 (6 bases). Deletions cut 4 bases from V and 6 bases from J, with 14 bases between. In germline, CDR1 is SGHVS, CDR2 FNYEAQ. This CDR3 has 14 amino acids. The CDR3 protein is CASSSGLHSDTQYF. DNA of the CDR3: TGTGCCAGCAGCTCGGGACTTCATTCTGATACGCAGTATTTT.

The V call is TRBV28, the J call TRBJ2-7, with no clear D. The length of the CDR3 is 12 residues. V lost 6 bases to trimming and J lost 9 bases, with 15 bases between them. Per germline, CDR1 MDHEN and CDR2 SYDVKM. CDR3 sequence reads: CASSPRGVGQYF. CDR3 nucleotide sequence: TGTGCCAGCAGCCCCCGCGGTGTCGGGCAGTACTTC. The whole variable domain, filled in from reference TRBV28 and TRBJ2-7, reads DVKVTQSSRYLVKRTGEKVFLECVQDMDHENMFWYRQDPGLGLRLIYFSYDVKMKEKGDIPEGYSVSREKKERFSLILESASTNQTSMYLCASSPRGVGQYFGPGTRLTVT.

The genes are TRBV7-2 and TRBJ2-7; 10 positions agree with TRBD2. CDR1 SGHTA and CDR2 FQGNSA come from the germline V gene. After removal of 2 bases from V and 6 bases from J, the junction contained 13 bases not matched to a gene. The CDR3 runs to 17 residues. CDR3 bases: TGTGCCAGCAGCTTAACCGGGCTAGCGGGGGACCCCCGCGAGCAGTACTTC. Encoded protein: CASSLTGLAGDPREQYF.

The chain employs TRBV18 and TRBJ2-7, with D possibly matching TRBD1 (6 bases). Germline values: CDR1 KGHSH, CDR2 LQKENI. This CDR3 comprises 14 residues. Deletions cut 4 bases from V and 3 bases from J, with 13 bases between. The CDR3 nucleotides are TGTGCCAGCTCACTACAGGGAAAGGACTACGAGCAGTACTTC. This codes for CASSLQGKDYEQYF. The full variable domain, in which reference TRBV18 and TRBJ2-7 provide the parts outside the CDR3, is NAGVMQNPRHLVRRRGQEARLRCSPMKGHSHVYWYRQLPEEGLKFMVYLQKENIIDESGMPKERFSAEFPKEGPSILRIQQVVRGDSAAYFCASSLQGKDYEQYFGPGTRLTVT.

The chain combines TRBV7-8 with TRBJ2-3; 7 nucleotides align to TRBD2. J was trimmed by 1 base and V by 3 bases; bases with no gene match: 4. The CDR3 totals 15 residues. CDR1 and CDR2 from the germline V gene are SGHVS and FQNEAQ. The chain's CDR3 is CASSLAAGGTDTQYF. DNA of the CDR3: TGTGCCAGCAGCTTGGCGGCGGGGGGCACAGATACGCAGTATTTT. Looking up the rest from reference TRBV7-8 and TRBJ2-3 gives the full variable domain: GAGVSQSPRYKVAKRGQDVALRCDPISGHVSLFWYQQALGQGPEFLTYFQNEAQLDKSGLPSDRFFAERPEGSVSTLKIQRTQQEDSAVYLCASSLAAGGTDTQYFGPGTRLTVL.

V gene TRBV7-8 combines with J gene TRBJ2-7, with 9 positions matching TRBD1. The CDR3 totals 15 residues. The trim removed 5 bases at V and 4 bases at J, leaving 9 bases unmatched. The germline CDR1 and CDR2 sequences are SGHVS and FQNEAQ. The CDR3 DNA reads TGTGCCAGCAGCCTTTCTGACAGGGGGACTTACGAGCAGTACTTC. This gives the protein CASSLSDRGTYEQYF.

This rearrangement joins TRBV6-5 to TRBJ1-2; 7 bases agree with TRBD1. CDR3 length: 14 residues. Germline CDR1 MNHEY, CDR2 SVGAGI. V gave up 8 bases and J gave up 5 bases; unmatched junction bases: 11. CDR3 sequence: CASAEQGTLYGYTF. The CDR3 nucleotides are TGTGCCAGCGCCGAACAGGGGACGCTGTATGGCTACACCTTC.

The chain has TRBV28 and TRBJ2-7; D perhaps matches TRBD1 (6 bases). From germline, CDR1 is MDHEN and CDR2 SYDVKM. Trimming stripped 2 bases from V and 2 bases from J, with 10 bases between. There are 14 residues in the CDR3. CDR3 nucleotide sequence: TGTGCCAGCAGTTTAACGGGACAAACCTACGAGCAGTACTTC. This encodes CASSLTGQTYEQYF. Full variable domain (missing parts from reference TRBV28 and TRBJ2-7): DVKVTQSSRYLVKRTGEKVFLECVQDMDHENMFWYRQDPGLGLRLIYFSYDVKMKEKGDIPEGYSVSREKKERFSLILESASTNQTSMYLCASSLTGQTYEQYFGPGTRLTVT.

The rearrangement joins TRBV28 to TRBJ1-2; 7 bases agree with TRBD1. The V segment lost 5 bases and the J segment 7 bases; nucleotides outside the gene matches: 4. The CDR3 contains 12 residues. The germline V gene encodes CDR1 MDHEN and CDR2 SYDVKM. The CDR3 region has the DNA TGTGCCAGCAGTACTGACAGGGTTGGCTACACCTTC. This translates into CASSTDRVGYTF.

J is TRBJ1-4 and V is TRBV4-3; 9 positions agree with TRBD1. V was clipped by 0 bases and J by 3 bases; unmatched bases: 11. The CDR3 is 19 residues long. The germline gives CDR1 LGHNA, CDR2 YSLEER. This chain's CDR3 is CASSQDLSPTGGANEKLFF. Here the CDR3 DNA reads TGCGCCAGCAGCCAAGATCTTAGCCCGACAGGGGGAGCTAATGAAAAACTGTTTTTT.

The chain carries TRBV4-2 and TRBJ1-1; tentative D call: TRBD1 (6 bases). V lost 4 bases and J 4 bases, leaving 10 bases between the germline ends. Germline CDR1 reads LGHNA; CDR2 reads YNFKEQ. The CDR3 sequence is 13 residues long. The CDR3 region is CASSLGGPTEAFF. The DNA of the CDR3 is TGTGCCAGCAGCCTCGGGGGGCCCACTGAAGCTTTCTTT.

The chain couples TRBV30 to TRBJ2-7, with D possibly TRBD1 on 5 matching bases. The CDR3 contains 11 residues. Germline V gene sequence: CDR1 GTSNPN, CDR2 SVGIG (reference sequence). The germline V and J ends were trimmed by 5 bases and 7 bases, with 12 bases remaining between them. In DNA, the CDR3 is TGTGCCTGGGGTGGGGCTGGGGAGCAGTACTTC. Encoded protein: CAWGGAGEQYF.

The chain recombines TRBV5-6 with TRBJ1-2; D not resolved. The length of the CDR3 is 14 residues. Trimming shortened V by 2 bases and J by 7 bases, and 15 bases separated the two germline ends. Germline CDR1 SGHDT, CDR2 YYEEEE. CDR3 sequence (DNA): TGTGCCAGCAGCTTCTGGGAGGTCGGTTTTGGCTACACCTTC. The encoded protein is CASSFWEVGFGYTF. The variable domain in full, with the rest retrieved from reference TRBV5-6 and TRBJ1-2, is DAGVTQSPTHLIKTRGQQVTLRCSPKSGHDTVSWYQQALGQGPQFIFQYYEEEERQRGNFPDRFSGHQFPNYSSELNVNALLLGDSALYLCASSFWEVGFGYTFGSGTRLTVV.

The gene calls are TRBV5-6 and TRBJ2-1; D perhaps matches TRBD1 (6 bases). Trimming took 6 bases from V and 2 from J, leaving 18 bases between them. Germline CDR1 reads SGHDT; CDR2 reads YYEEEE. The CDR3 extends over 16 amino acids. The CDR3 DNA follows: TGTGCCAGCAACACTTTACAGGGCCCCCCCTACAATGAGCAGTTCTTC. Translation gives CASNTLQGPPYNEQFF.

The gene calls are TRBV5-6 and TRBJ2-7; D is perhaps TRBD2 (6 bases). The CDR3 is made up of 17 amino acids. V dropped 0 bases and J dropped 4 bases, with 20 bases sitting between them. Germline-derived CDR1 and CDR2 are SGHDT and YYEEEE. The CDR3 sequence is CASSLGMGGSAPYEQYF. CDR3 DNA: TGTGCCAGCAGCTTGGGGATGGGAGGCAGCGCCCCATACGAGCAGTACTTC.

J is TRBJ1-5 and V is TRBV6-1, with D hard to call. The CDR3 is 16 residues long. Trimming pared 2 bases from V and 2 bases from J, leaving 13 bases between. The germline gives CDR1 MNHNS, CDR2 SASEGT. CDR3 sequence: CASSERRGYGNQPQHF. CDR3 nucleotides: TGTGCCAGCAGTGAAAGGCGAGGTTACGGCAATCAGCCCCAGCATTTT.

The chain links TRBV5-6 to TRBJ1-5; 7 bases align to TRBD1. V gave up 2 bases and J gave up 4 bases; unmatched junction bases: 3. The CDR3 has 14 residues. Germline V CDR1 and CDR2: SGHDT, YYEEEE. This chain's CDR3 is CASSLGTANQPQHF. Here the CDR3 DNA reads TGTGCCAGCAGCTTAGGGACAGCTAATCAGCCCCAGCATTTT.